One and the same sample provided the 20 T cell receptor beta chains below, sequenced in a study of CD8+CD57+ T cells in acquired aplastic anemia. In patients chosen for sequencing, flow cytometry had shown CD8+CD57+ cell expansion. The template used for profiling TCR beta VDJ and CDR3 was genomic DNA. One entry per CDR3 protein, called by TCRdb with MiXCR from the reads. The sample has fewer than 200,000 distinct CDR3 sequences, roughly 43% seen once. Input material: sorted CD4+, CD8+, or CD8+CD57+ T cells (not recorded which) from PBMCs. These TCRs come from a human donor with aplastic anemia.

This clonotype was picked up many times. The chain carries TRBV20-1 and TRBJ1-1; no reliable D call. V was shortened by 3 bases and J by 1 base, with 12 bases between the two germline ends. This CDR3 has 14 residues. The germline V gene has CDR1 DFQATT and CDR2 SNEGSKA (reference sequence). The CDR3 sequence is CSARAGSQNTEAFF. The DNA for the CDR3 is TGCAGTGCTAGGGCCGGAAGTCAGAACACTGAAGCTTTCTTT.

Sample share makes this clonotype medium-sized. The chain employs TRBV24-1 and TRBJ2-5; D is uncertain. Trimming left V 4 bases short and J 8 bases short, with 13 bases between. CDR3 length: 13 amino acids. Germline lookup yields CDR1 KGHDR and CDR2 SFDVKD. CDR3 in amino acids: CATSDPGLGTQYF. Here the CDR3 DNA reads TGTGCCACCAGTGACCCTGGCCTTGGCACCCAGTACTTC.

The V and J genes are TRBV20-1 and TRBJ1-5, with a tentative D call TRBD1 (6 bases). Germline V gene data show CDR1 as DFQATT and CDR2 as SNEGSKA (reference sequence). Trimming took off 5 bases at V and 7 bases at J, with 15 bases between the two ends. The CDR3 has 13 residues. As DNA, the CDR3 is TGCAGTGCTCGGACAGATAGCGGACAGCCCCAGCATTTT. Translating it yields CSARTDSGQPQHF.

The table lists this clonotype with a few counts. This chain links TRBV6-2 or TRBV6-3 with TRBJ2-1; 7 nucleotides align to TRBD1. The CDR3 sequence is 15 residues long. The germline V gene encodes CDR1 MNHEY and CDR2 SVGEGT. Trimming at V came to 2 bases and at J to 8 bases, leaving 9 bases not matched to a gene. CDR3 protein: CASSYGMRGLDEQFF. The CDR3 region has the DNA TGTGCCAGCAGTTACGGGATGAGGGGGCTCGATGAGCAGTTCTTC.

This rearrangement joins TRBV29-1 to TRBJ2-7; no clear D gene. The V gene's germline CDR1 is SQVTM and CDR2 ANQGSEA. This CDR3 comprises 14 residues. Trimming pared 4 bases from V and 0 bases from J, leaving 13 bases between. CDR3 coding DNA: TGCAGCGTTGGCCCTCCTGGGGACTCCTACGAGCAGTACTTC. Its protein product is CSVGPPGDSYEQYF.

In this sample, this clonotype turned up many times. The rearrangement links TRBV20-1 to TRBJ2-1; TRBD2 agrees at 8 bases. Germline V gene lookup returns CDR1 DFQATT and CDR2 SNEGSKA (reference sequence). This CDR3 spans 14 amino acids. With V trimmed by 2 bases and J by 9 bases, 9 bases remained unmatched. The CDR3 sequence: CSARRTGGLGEQFF. DNA for the CDR3: TGCAGTGCTAGACGTACGGGGGGGCTAGGTGAGCAGTTCTTC.

The table lists this clonotype with a few counts. For the CDR3, the DNA is TGCAGTGCTAGACCCGACAGTTCCTACGAGCAGTACTTC. This gives the protein CSARPDSSYEQYF. The chain joins TRBV20-1 to TRBJ2-7; maybe TRBD1 (5 bases). V dropped 2 bases and J dropped 1 base, with 9 bases sitting between them. The CDR3 sequence is 13 residues long. CDR1 is DFQATT and CDR2 is SNEGSKA in the germline V gene (reference sequence).

The chain carries TRBV7-6 and TRBJ1-2; perhaps TRBD1 as D (5 bases). CDR1 is SGHVS and CDR2 is FNYEAQ in the germline V gene. With 4 bases removed from V and 5 bases from J, the gap between germline ends came to 14 bases. The CDR3 totals 14 residues. The CDR3 spells CASSSYQGAYGYTF. CDR3 in DNA: TGTGCCAGCAGCTCGTATCAGGGAGCTTATGGCTACACCTTC.

Ten or more counts support this clonotype. The chain is built from TRBV20-1 and TRBJ1-4, with D tentatively TRBD1 (6 bases). Germline lookup yields CDR1 DFQATT and CDR2 SNEGSKA (reference sequence). The CDR3 runs to 14 residues. Trimming pared 6 bases from V and 6 bases from J, leaving 17 bases between. The CDR3 DNA sequence: TGCAGTGCCCGCTCTCACGGGACACATGAAAAACTGTTTTTT. Encoded protein: CSARSHGTHEKLFF.

This clonotype has a handful of counts. The rearrangement joins TRBV29-1 to TRBJ2-5; D is unclear. Germline CDR1 and CDR2: SQVTM and ANQGSEA. The CDR3 sequence is 12 residues long. V was cut by 0 bases and J by 5 bases, with 7 bases left in between. This CDR3 reads CSVEDRVETQYF. The CDR3, as DNA: TGCAGCGTTGAAGATCGGGTCGAGACCCAGTACTTC.

V is TRBV10-1 and J is TRBJ2-3; tentatively, D is TRBD2 (6 bases). The V gene's germline CDR1 is WNHNN and CDR2 SYGVQD (reference sequence). V lost 0 bases and J 2 bases, leaving 12 bases between the germline ends. The CDR3 loop spans 16 amino acids. The CDR3 DNA reads TGCGCCAGCAGTGAGTCGGGGGGATCTTACACAGATACGCAGTATTTT. As protein: CASSESGGSYTDTQYF.

The chain employs TRBV2 and TRBJ2-6, with D hard to call. This CDR3 comprises 12 residues. CDR1 and CDR2 from the germline V gene are SNHLY and FYNNEI. The germline V and J ends were trimmed by 9 bases and 1 base, with 4 bases remaining between them. CDR3: CASRSGANVLTF. The CDR3 DNA follows: TGTGCCAGTCGGTCTGGGGCCAACGTCCTGACTTTC.

Many counts were recorded for this clonotype. The chain is built from TRBV19 and TRBJ2-2; D is unclear. V lost 8 bases and J lost 0, with 10 bases in between. This CDR3 contains 14 residues. Germline V lookup: CDR1 LNHDA, CDR2 SQIVND (reference sequence). The CDR3, as DNA: TGTGCCAGTGGTCGGGCCCCGAACACCGGGGAGCTGTTTTTT. This encodes CASGRAPNTGELFF.

The chain carries TRBV10-3 and TRBJ2-7; D may be TRBD2 (5 bases). Trimming cost V 0 bases and J 0 bases, with 9 bases left between them. The CDR3 runs to 15 residues. Germline-derived CDR1 and CDR2 are ENHRY and SYGVKD. CDR3 region: CAISESDRGSYEQYV. The DNA of the CDR3 is TGTGCCATCAGTGAGTCGGATCGGGGCTCCTACGAGCAGTACGTC.

The chain carries TRBV29-1 and TRBJ1-1, with D uncertain. The V end lost 1 base, the J end lost 2 bases, and 5 bases lay between the germline ends. Per germline, CDR1 SQVTM and CDR2 ANQGSEA. This CDR3 contains 12 residues. CDR3 coding DNA: TGCAGCGTTGAAGGAGGAAACACTGAAGCTTTCTTT. It yields the protein CSVEGGNTEAFF.

This clonotype was seen repeatedly, ten times or more. The chain joins TRBV7-3 to TRBJ2-2, with D unclear. Germline V lookup: CDR1 SGHTA, CDR2 FQGTGA. V was cut by 2 bases and J by 6 bases, with 16 bases left in between. The CDR3 loop spans 16 amino acids. CDR3 bases: TGTGCCAGCAGCTTATTGCCAGCCCGGATTGCCGGGGAGCTGTTTTTT. Its translation is CASSLLPARIAGELFF.

To note about this clonotype: A much larger clone sits a single nucleotide away, making a read error possible. A read error is likely, as this CDR3 ends without the conserved phenylalanine or tryptophan. The chain couples TRBV7-2 to TRBJ2-2; unclear D gene. CDR1 is SGHTA, CDR2 FQGNSA, per germline. Trimming pared 1 base from V and 4 bases from J, leaving 4 bases between. CDR3 size: 13 residues. CDR3 DNA: TGTGCCAGCAGCTTAGTTCTCACCGGGGAGCTGTTTTTG. Protein: CASSLVLTGELFL.

As to this clonotype: This CDR3 fails to terminate in the conserved phenylalanine or tryptophan, so it likely reflects a read error. The rearrangement joins TRBV7-8 to TRBJ2-2; D gene uncertain. The length of the CDR3 is 13 residues. Germline CDR1 reads SGHVS; CDR2 reads FQNEAQ. DNA of the CDR3: TGTGTCAGCAGCCTTAGTGACACCGGGGAGCTGTTTATT. Translation: CVSSLSDTGELFI.

This clonotype was recorded once. This sequence joins TRBV5-6 and TRBJ2-7, with 7 bases fitting TRBD1. Trimming took 2 bases from V and 9 from J; bases not matched to a gene: 11. CDR3 length: 14 amino acids. Germline CDR1 is SGHDT and CDR2 is YYEEEE. The CDR3 coding sequence is TGTGCCAGCAGCTTAGAGACAGGGTCTTTATGGCAGTACTTC. It codes for CASSLETGSLWQYF.

This clonotype was seen many times. V and J are TRBV27 and TRBJ1-6; tentative D call: TRBD1 (6 bases). This CDR3 comprises 14 residues. Germline CDR1 reads MNHEY; CDR2 reads SMNVEV (reference sequence). V was pared by 3 bases and J by 9 bases, with 12 bases between. The CDR3 here is CASSFRGLGSPLHF. The DNA of the CDR3 is TGTGCCAGCAGTTTCAGGGGCCTCGGTTCACCCCTCCACTTT.